This T cell receptor beta chain comes out of a study of blood T cell repertoires in COVID-19. CDR1 and CDR2 from the germline V gene are SGDLS and YYNGEE. This CDR3 spans 13 amino acids. With 0 bases clipped from V and 10 bases from J, the junction kept 6 bases outside the gene matches. This clone has more than one count but fewer than ten. TCRdb keeps only in-frame clones here, not all; method: immunoSEQ multiplex PCR. The table shows 110,000 or so clones, with roughly 81% occurring only once. Sequencing was performed on peripheral blood. V usage is TRBV9 and J usage is TRBJ2-5; 7 bases align to TRBD2. The sequence was obtained from a woman aged 70-85 years with acute or convalescent COVID-19. CDR3 DNA sequence: TGTGCCAGCAGCGTAGGAGCGGGATATGACCAGTACTTC. This gives the protein CASSVGAGYDQYF. Full variable domain (missing parts from reference TRBV9 and TRBJ2-5): DSGVTQTPKHLITATGQRVTLRCSPRSGDLSVYWYQQSLDQGLQFLIQYYNGEERAKGNILERFSAQQFPDLHSELNLSSLELGDSALYFCASSVGAGYDQYFGPGTRLLVL.